The 18 T cell receptor beta chains below come from one sample, sequenced in a study of T-cell reconstitution after alpha-beta-depleted transplantation in children. A TCRbeta library incorporating unique molecular identifiers was prepared. TCRdb called the PCR reads again in MiXCR, with one record for every CDR3 protein. In the table there are approximately 97,000 distinct CDR3 sequences, 6% of which are singletons. The sequencing here drew on PBMCs, mostly from graft donor cells, taken 60 days after TCRalphabeta/CD19-depleted stem cell transplant. These receptors originate from a female patient aged 2 to 10 who had a stem cell transplant for Fanconi anemia, so the T cells may come from the graft donor.

This clonotype was found many times. The chain employs TRBV11-2 and TRBJ1-5, with TRBD1 matching over 7 bases. CDR1 is SGHAT, CDR2 FQNNGV, per germline. The junction had 5 bases not matched to a gene; V was cut back by 3 bases and J by 6 bases. This CDR3 is built from 14 residues. The CDR3 reads CASSFSGGGQPQHF. The CDR3 DNA reads TGTGCCAGCAGCTTTTCAGGGGGGGGTCAGCCCCAGCATTTT.

This clonotype was seen repeatedly, ten times or more. The chain couples TRBV12-3 or TRBV12-4 to TRBJ2-7, with 10 bases that match TRBD2. The CDR3 length is 15 residues. V was pared by 6 bases and J by 0 bases, with 5 bases of the junction left unmatched. CDR3: CASSLSGRSSYEQYF. The CDR3 coding sequence is TGTGCCAGCAGCCTTAGCGGGAGGAGCTCCTACGAGCAGTACTTC.

In this sample, this clonotype turned up many times. The V gene is TRBV20-1, the J gene TRBJ2-3, with D uncertain. Germline V gives CDR1 DFQATT, CDR2 SNEGSKA (reference sequence). Trimming removed 6 bases from V and 3 bases from J, with 13 bases in between. The CDR3 has 13 amino acids. CDR3 bases: TGCAGTGCACCAAGACCCCGGACAGATACGCAGTATTTT. It yields the protein CSAPRPRTDTQYF.

This clonotype has just a few counts. The V and J genes are TRBV3-1 and TRBJ2-3, with 7 bases that match TRBD1. Germline CDR1 and CDR2: LGHDT and YNNKEL (reference sequence). V shed 4 bases, J shed 2 bases, and the junction held 6 bases outside the gene matches. CDR3 length: 15 residues. In DNA form, the CDR3 reads TGTGCCAGCAGCCTTCGACAGGGCGCCACAGATACGCAGTATTTT. It codes for CASSLRQGATDTQYF.

This clonotype was found many times. The CDR3 region has the DNA TGTGCCAGCAGCTTGATCCCCGGGACTTCCCTTTACAATGAGCAGTTCTTC. It encodes CASSLIPGTSLYNEQFF. The chain links TRBV11-2 to TRBJ2-1; D may be TRBD2 (6 bases). The germline V and J ends were trimmed by 3 bases and 4 bases, with 19 bases remaining between them. The CDR3 sequence is 17 residues long. The V gene's germline CDR1 is SGHAT and CDR2 FQNNGV.

This clonotype was seen only a few times. In DNA, the CDR3 is TGTGCCAGCTCAATATCCGGGACAGGGGGCTACGAGCAGTACTTC. Amino acids: CASSISGTGGYEQYF. The chain is built from TRBV18 and TRBJ2-7; 11 nucleotides agree with TRBD1. The junction had 6 bases not matched to a gene; V was cut back by 5 bases and J by 3 bases. The CDR3 has 15 residues. Per germline, CDR1 KGHSH and CDR2 LQKENI.

In its sample, this clonotype was seen many times. The genes are TRBV28 and TRBJ2-1; 7 nucleotides align to TRBD1. Losses at the gene ends were 5 bases for V and 7 bases for J; bases not matched to a gene: 11. This CDR3 region has 15 residues. Germline V lookup: CDR1 MDHEN, CDR2 SYDVKM. The DNA of the CDR3 is TGTGCCAGCAGTAGTCGGACAGGTGCCGCAAATGAGCAGTTCTTC. It translates to CASSSRTGAANEQFF.

Many counts were recorded for this clonotype. The chain employs TRBV7-8 and TRBJ2-7; D not resolved. CDR1 is SGHVS and CDR2 is FQNEAQ in the germline V gene. The CDR3 is 14 residues long. V was cut by 1 base and J by 0 bases, with 7 bases left in between. CDR3 sequence reads: CASSLGFFSYEQYF. In DNA form, the CDR3 reads TGTGCCAGCAGCTTAGGTTTCTTCTCCTACGAGCAGTACTTC.

The chain recombines TRBV27 with TRBJ1-2, with 8 bases that match TRBD1. CDR3 length: 14 residues. Germline V CDR1 and CDR2: MNHEY, SMNVEV (reference sequence). The ends lost 3 bases at V and 8 bases at J; junction bases unmatched: 8. CDR3 region: CASSFRDRGGGYTF. The CDR3 region has the DNA TGTGCCAGCAGTTTCCGCGACAGGGGAGGCGGCTACACCTTC.

This clonotype showed up many times. The gene calls are TRBV4-2 and TRBJ2-3; no reliable D call. This CDR3 spans 18 amino acids. V lost 0 bases and J 2 bases, leaving 18 bases between the germline ends. Germline V gene sequence: CDR1 LGHNA, CDR2 YNFKEQ. CDR3 sequence: CASSQDMIETLFTDTQYF. Written as DNA, the CDR3 is TGTGCCAGCAGCCAAGATATGATTGAGACGTTATTCACAGATACGCAGTATTTT.

This clonotype was recorded at least ten times. The chain carries TRBV7-9 and TRBJ1-2, with 7 bases that match TRBD1. Germline trimming cut 1 base from V and 0 bases from J; bases unmatched to any gene: 5. The CDR3 is 16 residues long. CDR1 is SEHNR, CDR2 FQNEAQ, per germline (reference sequence). The CDR3 is CASSLELDRTNYGYTF. CDR3 nucleotide sequence: TGTGCCAGCAGCTTAGAGTTGGACAGGACTAACTATGGCTACACCTTC.

At least ten counts were recorded for this clonotype. The chain couples TRBV5-6 to TRBJ2-2, with 7 bases fitting TRBD1. Germline V gene sequence: CDR1 SGHDT, CDR2 YYEEEE. The CDR3 contains 16 residues. The junction had 9 bases not matched to a gene; V was cut back by 2 bases and J by 5 bases. In nucleotides, the CDR3 is TGTGCCAGCAGCTTTGTAGGGCCAGGGGGAACCGGGGAGCTGTTTTTT. As protein: CASSFVGPGGTGELFF.

This clonotype was counted many times. J is TRBJ2-3 and V is TRBV20-1; 7 positions agree with TRBD1. Germline V gene sequence: CDR1 DFQATT, CDR2 SNEGSKA (reference sequence). V was pared by 3 bases and J by 4 bases, with 7 bases of the junction left unmatched. The CDR3 runs 14 residues. The CDR3 region is CSASSKTGADTQYF. CDR3 DNA: TGCAGTGCTAGTTCCAAAACAGGGGCAGATACGCAGTATTTT.

The genes are TRBV3-1 and TRBJ1-1; no clear D gene. CDR1 and CDR2 (germline): LGHDT, YNNKEL (reference sequence). The CDR3 sequence is 17 residues long. Trimming shortened V by 0 bases and J by 6 bases, and 20 bases separated the two germline ends. This CDR3 is CASSQDGRFQQRAEAFF. CDR3 nucleotide sequence: TGTGCCAGCAGCCAAGATGGCAGATTTCAACAACGGGCTGAAGCTTTCTTT.

This clonotype was observed at least ten times. The chain combines TRBV20-1 with TRBJ2-3, with 7 nucleotides matching TRBD2. CDR3 length: 14 amino acids. Trimming took 4 bases from V and 2 from J; bases not matched to a gene: 6. The V gene's germline CDR1 is DFQATT and CDR2 SNEGSKA (reference sequence). The CDR3 sequence is CSATSGGHTDTQYF. CDR3 sequence (DNA): TGCAGTGCTACTAGCGGCGGCCACACAGATACGCAGTATTTT.

Remarks on this clonotype: One end of the junction does not line up with germline, which may come from a read error. The rearrangement uses TRBV12-3 or TRBV12-4 and TRBJ2-7; D unclear. The length of the CDR3 is 13 residues. The CDR3: CASRFGLISEQYF. In DNA, the CDR3 is TGTGCCAGCCGTTTCGGGTTAATTAGCGAGCAGTACTTC.

Concerning this clonotype itself: Mismatch with germline at one junction end may stem from a read error. This sequence joins TRBV10-2 and TRBJ2-7, with 13 nucleotides matching TRBD2. This CDR3 is 20 amino acids long. CDR1 is WSHSY and CDR2 is SAAADI in the germline V gene. The CDR3 coding sequence is TGCGCCAGCAGTGAGTCGAAGTCTGGTGGGACTAGCGGGAACTTTTACGGGCAGTACTTC. Protein product: CASSESKSGGTSGNFYGQYF.

This clonotype was observed many times. The genes are TRBV27 and TRBJ2-6; perhaps TRBD1 as D (5 bases). V lost 8 bases to trimming and J lost 2 bases, with 13 bases between them. This CDR3 spans 15 amino acids. Germline CDR1 is MNHEY and CDR2 is SMNVEV (reference sequence). The CDR3 DNA sequence: TGTGCCAGCCGGCAGGGTTGGGCTGGGGCCAACGTCCTGACTTTC. Translation: CASRQGWAGANVLTF.